Listed below are T cell receptor beta chains from one sample, sequenced in a study of tumor-infiltrating lymphocytes in glioblastoma multiforme. TCRdb analysed the multiplex PCR reads with MiXCR anew, one entry per CDR3 protein. The table has about 13,000 distinct CDR3 sequences, approximately 70% seen once. Material: brain tumor tissue. These receptors came from a male donor with glioblastoma. The CDR3 runs from the conserved cysteine through the conserved F or W. A D gene is named only where the DNA matches it firmly. Clone size is not always given. Where it is, it says once, few, many or a class for expanded clones.

D gene	CDR3 length	V gene	J gene	clone size	CDR3 protein	CDR3 DNA
TRBD1	16	TRBV30	TRBJ2-2	many	CALRDRDIPNTGELFF	TGTGCCCTCAGGGACAGGGATATACCTAACACCGGGGAGCTGTTTTTT
TRBD1	14	TRBV6-5	TRBJ2-1	NA	CASREGGPYNEQFF	TGTGCCAGCAGGGAAGGGGGCCCATACAATGAGCAGTTCTTC
NA	11	TRBV29-1	TRBJ1-1	NA	CSVGGNTKPFF	TGCAGCGTTGGGGGGAACACTAAACCCTTTTTT
NA	15	TRBV6-1	TRBJ2-3	medium-sized	CASSVWAGPTDTQYF	TGTGCCAGCAGCGTTTGGGCAGGGCCCACAGATACGCAGTATTTT
TRBD1	16	TRBV6-1	TRBJ1-6	NA	CASSELSGQLNSPLHF	TGTGCCAGCAGTGAACTTTCGGGACAGCTGAATTCACCCCTCCACTTT
NA	12	TRBV13	TRBJ2-2	NA	CASRNGGGELFF	TGTGCCAGCAGGAATGGAGGCGGGGAGCTGTTTTTT
NA	14	TRBV6-5	TRBJ2-6	medium-sized	CASSYRSGANVLTF	TGTGCCAGCAGTTACAGATCTGGGGCCAACGTCCTGACTTTC
TRBD2	16	TRBV4-1	TRBJ2-1	NA	CASSAPGTSANNEQFF	TGCGCCAGCAGCGCTCCCGGGACTAGCGCCAACAATGAGCAGTTCTTC
NA	14	TRBV19	TRBJ1-5	few	CASSNRAGFQPQHF	TGTGCCAGTAGTAATAGGGCAGGGTTTCAGCCCCAGCATTTT
NA	11	TRBV20-1	TRBJ2-3	NA	CIAIFVDAQYF	TGCATTGCTATTTTTGTAGATGCGCAGTATTTT
TRBD2	17	TRBV5-4	TRBJ2-5	NA	CASSPAGGGAMRETQYF	TGTGCCAGCTCCCCGGCCGGCGGGGGGGCTATGAGGGAGACCCAGTACTTC
TRBD2	16	TRBV11-3	TRBJ2-1	once	CASSLEMTSGYNEQFF	TGTGCCAGCAGCTTAGAGATGACTAGCGGATACAATGAGCAGTTCTTC
TRBD2	16	TRBV11-1	TRBJ2-3	NA	CAGSLGLAGSADTQYF	TGTGCTGGCAGCTTAGGACTAGCGGGGAGCGCAGATACGCAGTATTTT
TRBD2	16	TRBV20-1	TRBJ2-1	NA	CSAQTCGRATCNEQFF	TGCAGTGCGCAAACTTGCGGGAGGGCCACGTGCAATGAGCAGTTCTTC
TRBD1	14	TRBV6-5	TRBJ2-7	NA	CASTLTGESYEQYF	TGCGCCAGCACCTTGACAGGGGAGTCCTACGAGCAGTACTTC
TRBD1	18	TRBV6-6	TRBJ1-5	few	CASSDFPGQGARDQPQRF	TGTGCCAGCAGCGATTTCCCGGGACAGGGGGCAAGGGATCAGCCCCAGCGTTTT
NA	17	TRBV6-1	TRBJ2-3	NA	CASSEGYRTVATDTQYF	TGTGCCAGCAGTGAAGGCTACAGGACGGTCGCGACGGATACGCAGTATTTT
NA	14	TRBV20-1	TRBJ2-3	few	CSTGATPSIDTQYF	TGCAGTACAGGCGCGACCCCTAGCATAGATACGCAGTATTTT
NA	14	TRBV11-1	TRBJ1-1	once	CASSSYNGGTEAFF	TGTGCCAGCAGCTCCTACAATGGCGGAACTGAAGCTTTCTTT
TRBD2	17	TRBV5-4	TRBJ2-5	NA	CASSPSGGSAMRETQCF	TGTGCCAGCTCCCCGTCCGGCGGGAGTGCTATGAGGGAGACCCAGTGCTTC
NA	16	TRBV6-5	TRBJ2-3	once	CDSSYSRTGGADTQYF	TGTGACAGCAGTTACTCGAGGACGGGGGGCGCAGATACGCAGTATTTT
NA	14	TRBV5-1	TRBJ1-1	many	CASSLGAPNTEAFF	TGCGCCAGCAGCTTGGGTGCTCCGAACACTGAAGCTTTCTTT
NA	15	TRBV11-2	TRBJ2-7	NA	CASSLSSLALYEQYF	TGTGCCAGCAGCCTATCTAGCCTAGCACTATACGAGCAGTATTTC
NA	14	TRBV11-2	TRBJ1-1	NA	CASSSGGGAGEAFF	TGTGCCAGCAGCTCAGGTGGAGGGGCCGGTGAAGCTTTCTTT
NA	13	TRBV4-1	TRBJ2-5	few	CASSYAGQETQYF	TGCGCCAGCAGCTATGCGGGGCAAGAGACCCAGTACTTC
NA	13	TRBV20-1	TRBJ2-7	NA	CSAREADSYEQYF	TGCAGTGCTAGAGAGGCGGACTCCTACGAGCAGTACTTC
NA	18	TRBV4-1	TRBJ2-3	few	CASSQGPYTDSSRDTQYF	TGCGCCAGCAGCCAAGGGCCATATACGGACTCATCTCGGGATACGCAGTATTTT
TRBD1	17	TRBV5-5	TRBJ2-3	NA	CASSDGQGALSGDTQYF	TGTGCCAGCAGCGACGGACAGGGAGCCCTGTCCGGAGATACGCAGTATTTT
NA	16	TRBV11-3	TRBJ2-2	NA	CASSLGAARGTGELFF	TGTGCCAGCAGCTTGGGCGCGGCCCGGGGCACCGGGGAGCTGTTTTTT
TRBD2	13	TRBV11-2	TRBJ2-1	NA	CASSSGGRNEQFF	TGTGCCAGCAGCTCGGGAGGGCGCAATGAGCAGTTCTTC
NA	14	TRBV4-2	TRBJ2-7	few	CASSQVDGSYEQYF	TGTGCCAGCAGCCAAGTCGACGGTAGCTACGAGCAGTACTTC
NA	15	TRBV11-2	TRBJ2-7	few	CASSFSSLALYEHYF	TGTGCCAGCAGCTTCTCTAGCCTAGCGTTATACGAGCATTACTTC
TRBD1	15	TRBV20-1	TRBJ2-7	few	CSARDEGQGIGEQYF	TGCAGTGCTAGGGACGAGGGACAGGGAATTGGGGAGCAGTACTTC
NA	14	TRBV4-2	TRBJ2-2	NA	CASSQEMATGERFF	TGTGCCAGCAGCCAAGAGATGGCAACCGGGGAGCGGTTTTTT
NA	13	TRBV6-2/TRBV6-3	TRBJ2-1	NA	CASSYDGVHEQFF	TGTGCCAGCAGTTACGATGGGGTTCATGAGCAGTTCTTC
TRBD1	14	TRBV29-1	TRBJ2-1	few	CSAGQGEPYNKQFF	TGCAGCGCCGGCCAGGGGGAGCCCTACAATAAGCAGTTCTTC
NA	11	TRBV7-2	TRBJ2-1	many	CASSFTLEQFF	TGTGCCAGCAGCTTCACCCTAGAGCAGTTCTTC
TRBD1	15	TRBV28	TRBJ2-7	NA	CASRSQTGGGSEQYF	TGTGCCAGCAGATCACAGACAGGGGGCGGATCCGAGCAGTACTTC
TRBD1	16	TRBV29-1	TRBJ2-1	many	CSVEDPDRGTYNEQFF	TGCAGCGTTGAAGACCCGGACAGGGGAACCTACAATGAGCAGTTCTTC
NA	14	TRBV6-5	TRBJ2-6	NA	CPSSYTSRANVLTF	TGTCCCAGCAGTTACACATCTAGGGCCAACGTCCTGACTTTC
TRBD2	14	TRBV10-3	TRBJ2-3	few	CAISPAGAADTQYF	TGTGCCATCAGTCCAGCGGGAGCTGCAGATACGCAGTATTTT
NA	14	TRBV4-1	TRBJ1-2	once	CASSLRDRGSCYTF	TGCGCCAGCAGCCTCCGAGATCGGGGTAGCTGCTACACCTTC
TRBD2	17	TRBV7-2	TRBJ2-7	few	CASSFVLAAGGRGEQYF	TGTGCCAGCAGCTTTGTACTCGCAGCGGGAGGGCGGGGCGAGCAGTACTTC
NA	13	TRBV4-2	TRBJ1-1	NA	CSSSQQLGTKAFF	TGTTCCAGCAGCCAACAACTGGGCACTAAAGCCTTCTTT
NA	13	TRBV6-5	TRBJ2-1	NA	CASSWVRGNEQFF	TGTGCCAGCAGTTGGGTTCGTGGAAATGAGCAGTTCTTC
TRBD1	12	TRBV7-2	TRBJ1-2	NA	CASSAQGYGYTF	TGTGCCAGCAGCGCACAGGGGTATGGCTACACCTTC